What follows is one T cell receptor beta chain and its context. The assay was immunoSEQ multiplex PCR, and TCRdb's table has in-frame clones only and misses some. The sample consists of roughly 85,000 clones, just over 85% of them appearing once. CDR1 and CDR2 (germline): LNHDA, SQIVND (reference sequence). This CDR3 has 15 residues. V lost 7 bases and J lost 4; bases outside the gene matches: 8. These data originate in a study of blood T cell repertoires in COVID-19. Sequencing was carried out using peripheral blood. This TCR was sampled from a man aged 50 to 59 with active or convalescent COVID-19. The chain employs TRBV19 and TRBJ1-1, with TRBD1 matching 11 bases. The CDR3 sequence: CASMRTGGLVTEAFF. CDR3 in DNA: TGTGCCAGTATGAGGACAGGGGGCTTGGTCACTGAAGCTTTCTTT.